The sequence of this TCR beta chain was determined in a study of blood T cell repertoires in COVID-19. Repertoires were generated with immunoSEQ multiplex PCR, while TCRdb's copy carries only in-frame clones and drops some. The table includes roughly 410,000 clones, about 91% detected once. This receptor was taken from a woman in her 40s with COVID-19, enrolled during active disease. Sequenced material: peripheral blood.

The CDR3 protein is CATRLDRGGEQYF. CDR3 bases: TGCGCCACTCGACTGGACAGGGGCGGCGAGCAGTACTTC. The chain uses TRBV10-2 and TRBJ2-7; 9 nucleotides match TRBD1. Looked up from germline, CDR1 is WSHSY and CDR2 is SAAADI. The CDR3 sequence is 13 residues long. The junction had 10 bases not matched to a gene; V was cut back by 10 bases and J by 6 bases.